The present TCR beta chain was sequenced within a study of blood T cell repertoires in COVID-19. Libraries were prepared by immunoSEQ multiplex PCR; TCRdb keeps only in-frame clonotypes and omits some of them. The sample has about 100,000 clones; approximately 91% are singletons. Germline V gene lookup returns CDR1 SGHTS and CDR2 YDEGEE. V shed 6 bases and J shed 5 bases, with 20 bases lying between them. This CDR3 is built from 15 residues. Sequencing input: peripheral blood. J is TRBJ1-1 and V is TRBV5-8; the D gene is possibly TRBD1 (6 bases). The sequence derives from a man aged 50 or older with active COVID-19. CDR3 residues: CASNSRGGGSTEAFF. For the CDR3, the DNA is TGTGCCAGCAACTCCAGGGGCGGTGGAAGTACTGAAGCTTTCTTT. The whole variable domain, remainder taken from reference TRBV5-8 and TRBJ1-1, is EAGVTQSPTHLIKTRGQQATLRCSPISGHTSVYWYQQALGLGLQFLLWYDEGEERNRGNFPPRFSGRQFPNYSSELNVNALELEDSALYLCASNSRGGGSTEAFFGQGTRLTVV.